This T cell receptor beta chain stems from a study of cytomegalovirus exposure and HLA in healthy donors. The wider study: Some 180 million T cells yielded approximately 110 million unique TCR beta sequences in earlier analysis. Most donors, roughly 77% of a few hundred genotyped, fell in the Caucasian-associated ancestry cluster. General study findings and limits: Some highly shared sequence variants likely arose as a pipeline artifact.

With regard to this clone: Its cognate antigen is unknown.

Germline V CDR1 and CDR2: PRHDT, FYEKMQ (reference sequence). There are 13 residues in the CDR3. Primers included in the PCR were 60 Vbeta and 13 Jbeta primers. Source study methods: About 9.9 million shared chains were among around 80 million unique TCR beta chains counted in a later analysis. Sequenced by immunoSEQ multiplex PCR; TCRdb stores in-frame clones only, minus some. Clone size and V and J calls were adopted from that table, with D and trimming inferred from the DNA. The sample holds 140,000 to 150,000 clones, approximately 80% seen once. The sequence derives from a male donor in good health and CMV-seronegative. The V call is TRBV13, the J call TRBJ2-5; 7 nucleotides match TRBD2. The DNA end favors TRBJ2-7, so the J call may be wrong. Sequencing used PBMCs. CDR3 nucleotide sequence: TGTGCCAGCAGGCTCGCGGGGGAGCACGAGCAGTACTTC. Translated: CASRLAGEHEQYF.